The T cell receptor (beta chain) described here comes from a study of T cell responses to AZD1222 COVID-19 vaccine. Looking at the study overall: Recipients boosted at about 4 weeks or about 12 weeks are pooled. The study's findings and limits: Nearly half of spike-specific TCRs reportedly target variant regions that are unmutated in the B.1.351 and B.1.1.7 variants.

As regards this clone: Its target is not known.

Measured with immunoSEQ multiplex PCR; TCRdb has only the in-frame clones, and not every one. The sample holds around 100,000 clones; around nine tenths are singletons and the top ten take 1.5% to 2%. The CDR3 runs 13 residues. Germline CDR1 reads SGHTA; CDR2 reads FQGNSA. V was shortened by 1 base and J by 1 base, with 5 bases between the two germline ends. The chain couples TRBV7-2 to TRBJ2-7; D not resolved. This clonotype originated in an adult in good health. Sequencing was performed on peripheral blood, taken on day 0 of AZD1222 vaccination. The CDR3 DNA follows: TGTGCCAGCAGCTTAGGGAATTCCTACGAGCAGTACTTC. Its translation is CASSLGNSYEQYF.